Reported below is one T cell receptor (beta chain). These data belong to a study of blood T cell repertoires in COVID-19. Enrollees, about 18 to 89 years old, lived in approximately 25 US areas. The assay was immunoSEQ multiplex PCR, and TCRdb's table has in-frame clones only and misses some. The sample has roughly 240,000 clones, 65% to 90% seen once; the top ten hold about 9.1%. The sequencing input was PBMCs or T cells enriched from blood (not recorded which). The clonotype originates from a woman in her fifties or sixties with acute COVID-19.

DNA of the CDR3: TGCGCCAGCAGCCAAGATCAGGGACACGAAGTGCTACTGTTTTTT. Protein sequence: CASSQDQGHEVLLFF. This chain joins TRBV4-1 and TRBJ1-4, with D possibly TRBD1 on 6 matching bases. The CDR3 has 15 residues. Germline CDR1 and CDR2: MGHRA and YSYEKL. V dropped 0 bases and J dropped 13 bases, with 18 bases sitting between them.